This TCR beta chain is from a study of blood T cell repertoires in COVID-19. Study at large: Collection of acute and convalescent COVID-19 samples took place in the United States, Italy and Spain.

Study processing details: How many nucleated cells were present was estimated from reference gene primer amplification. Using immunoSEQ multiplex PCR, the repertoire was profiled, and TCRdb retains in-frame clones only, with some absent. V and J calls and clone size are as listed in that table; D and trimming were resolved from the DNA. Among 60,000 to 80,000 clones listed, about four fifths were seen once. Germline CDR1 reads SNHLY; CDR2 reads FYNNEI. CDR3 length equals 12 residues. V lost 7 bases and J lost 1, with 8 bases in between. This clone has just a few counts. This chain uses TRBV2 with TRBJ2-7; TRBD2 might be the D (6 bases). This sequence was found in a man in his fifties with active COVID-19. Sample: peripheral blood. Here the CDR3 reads CASIGGSYEQYF. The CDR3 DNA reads TGTGCCAGCATCGGGGGATCCTACGAGCAGTACTTC.